The clone carrying this TCR beta chain occurred a few times. Antigen: not known. This entry is derived from a study of a mutant IDH1 vaccine in newly diagnosed glioma. For the study at large: The sex distribution of treated patients was approximately 62% male and about 38% female, with a mean age of 40.4 years. Study-level findings and limits: Pseudoprogression seemed unrelated to changes in top peripheral T cell clonotypes.

Repertoires were generated with immunoSEQ multiplex PCR, while TCRdb's copy carries only in-frame clones and drops some. The sample lists approximately 24,000 clones; around 73% were seen once. As for time point: week 11, during vaccination. Topical imiquimod was applied with each vaccine dose, which held 300 ug of mutant IDH1 20-mer peptide. Newly diagnosed WHO grade 3 or 4 IDH1-mutant, ATRX-lost astrocytomas were identified in the donors. Germline trimming cut 4 bases from V and 3 bases from J; bases unmatched to any gene: 16. This CDR3 is 18 amino acids long. Germline-derived CDR1 and CDR2 are MGHRA and YSYEKL.

Sequenced material: PBMCs, taken from a glioma patient whose treatment included an IDH1 peptide vaccine. The source of this sequence is a woman aged 18-29 years with glioma. The chain recombines TRBV4-1 with TRBJ1-1; 8 bases fit TRBD1. As DNA, the CDR3 is TGCGCCAGCAGCCGGTCAGGACAGGGACTGGGATGGTACACTGAAGCTTTCTTT. It specifies CASSRSGQGLGWYTEAFF.